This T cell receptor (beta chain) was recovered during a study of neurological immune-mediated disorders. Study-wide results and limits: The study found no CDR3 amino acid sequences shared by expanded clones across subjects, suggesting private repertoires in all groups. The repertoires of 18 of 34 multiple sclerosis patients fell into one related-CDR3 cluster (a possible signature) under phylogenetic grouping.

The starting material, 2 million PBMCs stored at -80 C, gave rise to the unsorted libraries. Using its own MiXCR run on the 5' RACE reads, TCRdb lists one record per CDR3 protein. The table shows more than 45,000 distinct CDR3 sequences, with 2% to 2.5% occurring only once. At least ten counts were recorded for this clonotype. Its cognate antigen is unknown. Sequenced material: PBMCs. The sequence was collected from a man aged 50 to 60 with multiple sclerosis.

For the CDR3, the DNA is TGTGCCAGCAGCTGGGGGGGCTTTGATCAGCCCCAGCATTTT. It specifies CASSWGGFDQPQHF. The J gene is TRBJ1-5, the V gene TRBV7-2; perhaps TRBD1 as D (6 bases). The CDR3 is 14 amino acids. Germline V gene data show CDR1 as SGHTA and CDR2 as FQGNSA. V was trimmed by 4 bases and J by 5 bases, leaving 12 bases between them.